The clone carrying this T cell receptor (beta chain) was seen many times. Its antigen remains unknown. Time point noted: longitudinal time-point 1 (baseline). Preparation of the unsorted libraries drew on 2 million PBMCs stored at -80 C. TCRdb ran MiXCR on the 5' RACE reads and lists one entry per CDR3 protein. The sample records roughly 61,000 distinct CDR3 sequences, about 10% being singletons. The sample comes from a study of neurological immune-mediated disorders. General study findings and limits: HTLV-1-associated myelopathy showed the most TCR clonal expansion; multiple sclerosis the least, below healthy controls.

CDR3 size: 15 residues. V shed 5 bases and J shed 4 bases, with 16 bases lying between them. The germline CDR1 and CDR2 sequences are LNHNV and YYDKDF (reference sequence). The sequencing sample was made of PBMCs. The rearrangement links TRBV15 to TRBJ2-3; D is perhaps TRBD1 (6 bases). This TCR was recovered from a male donor with HTLV-1-associated myelopathy (HAM/TSP). The CDR3 sequence: CATSLMVGAADTQYF. DNA for the CDR3: TGTGCCACCAGCTTAATGGTGGGGGCTGCAGATACGCAGTATTTT.